This T cell receptor (beta chain) was sequenced for a study of cytomegalovirus exposure and HLA in healthy donors. The PCR employed 60 Vbeta primers together with 13 Jbeta primers. Some clones are missing from TCRdb's copy, which holds only in-frame ones; the method was immunoSEQ multiplex PCR. Of some 150,000 clones in the sample, about two thirds are singletons; the top ten hold approximately 3.9%. The germline CDR1 and CDR2 sequences are SGHTA and FQGNSA. Trimming left V 3 bases short and J 4 bases short, with 12 bases between. The CDR3 length is 14 residues. Material: PBMCs. The chain employs TRBV7-2 and TRBJ1-1; D is unclear. The sequence was obtained from a man in his fifties or sixties in good health and CMV-seropositive. The CDR3 sequence is CASSLESPFTEAFF. The CDR3 region has the DNA TGTGCCAGCAGCTTGGAGTCCCCCTTCACTGAAGCTTTCTTT.